These 26 T cell receptor beta chains originate from one sample sequenced in a study of tumor-infiltrating lymphocytes in localized non-small cell lung cancer. Profiling relied on immunoSEQ multiplex PCR, and the TCRdb table lists in-frame clones only, not all of them. The sample yields about 22,000 clones, over 70% seen once. Sequenced: lung tumor tissue. These receptors all come from a human donor with non-small cell lung cancer.

This sequence joins TRBV7-2 and TRBJ2-2, with D perhaps TRBD2 (5 bases). The CDR3 length is 18 residues. V gave up 5 bases and J gave up 0 bases, with 19 bases separating them. Per the germline V gene, CDR1 is SGHTA and CDR2 is FQGNSA. Written as DNA, the CDR3 is TGTGCCAGCAGCGTCCGAGGGATAAGCGACGCGAACACCGGGGAGCTGTTTTTT. Amino acids: CASSVRGISDANTGELFF.

The chain employs TRBV9 and TRBJ2-5; 14 bases map to TRBD2. CDR3 length equals 16 residues. With V trimmed by 0 bases and J by 5 bases, 3 bases remained unmatched. Germline CDR1 is SGDLS and CDR2 is YYNGEE. CDR3 nucleotide sequence: TGTGCCAGCAGCGTAGCGGGACTAGCGGGAGTTGAGACCCAGTACTTC. Amino acid sequence: CASSVAGLAGVETQYF.

The rearrangement links TRBV5-1 to TRBJ1-2; possibly TRBD1 for D (5 bases). Trimming removed 1 base at V and 8 bases at J, with 15 bases between. Germline V gene lookup returns CDR1 SGHRS and CDR2 YFSETQ. This CDR3 comprises 14 residues. CDR3 protein: CASSLMEGQRGYTF. The DNA for the CDR3 is TGCGCCAGCAGCTTGATGGAGGGGCAGCGGGGCTACACCTTC. Variable domain in full (rest from reference TRBV5-1 and TRBJ1-2): KAGVTQTPRYLIKTRGQQVTLSCSPISGHRSVSWYQQTPGQGLQFLFEYFSETQRNKGNFPGRFSGRQFSNSRSEMNVSTLELGDSALYLCASSLMEGQRGYTFGSGTRLTVV.

The chain carries TRBV6-5 and TRBJ2-7, with 9 bases identical to TRBD2. The CDR3 is 14 residues long. The V and J ends lost 10 bases and 4 bases, in that order; junction bases with no gene match: 11. The germline gives CDR1 MNHEY, CDR2 SVGAGI. Written as DNA, the CDR3 is TGTGCCACCTCCCTGGGGCTAGCGGGATACGAGCAGTACTTC. As protein: CATSLGLAGYEQYF.

The chain joins TRBV9 to TRBJ1-1; no reliable D call. Per germline, CDR1 SGDLS and CDR2 YYNGEE. The CDR3 loop spans 16 amino acids. Trimming removed 0 bases at V and 1 base at J, with 13 bases between. CDR3 bases: TGTGCCAGCAGCGTAGAGCCGGGTATGAGGAACACTGAAGCTTTCTTT. It specifies CASSVEPGMRNTEAFF.

Here the CDR3 reads CASSIDRGRNQPQHF. The CDR3 bases are TGTGCCAGTAGTATAGACAGGGGGCGAAATCAGCCCCAGCATTTT. The chain links TRBV19 to TRBJ1-5, with TRBD1 matching over 8 bases. J lost 4 bases, V lost 0 bases, and 2 bases had no gene match. Germline V gene sequence: CDR1 LNHDA, CDR2 SQIVND (reference sequence). The CDR3 runs 15 residues.

The chain recombines TRBV19 with TRBJ2-7; 9 bases are a match to TRBD1. V was pared by 5 bases and J by 2 bases, with 4 bases of the junction left unmatched. The germline gives CDR1 LNHDA, CDR2 SQIVND (reference sequence). This CDR3 contains 14 residues. The DNA for the CDR3 is TGTGCCAGTAGTGTGGGGACAGGGCCCTACGAGCAGTACTTC. This codes for CASSVGTGPYEQYF.

This clone was detected only a few times. This chain joins TRBV7-9 and TRBJ1-1, with D perhaps matching TRBD1 (6 bases). Trimming pared 4 bases from V and 10 bases from J, leaving 13 bases between. This CDR3 comprises 12 residues. The germline V gene encodes CDR1 SEHNR and CDR2 FQNEAQ (reference sequence). The CDR3 bases are TGTGCCAGCAGCTCACAGACAGGACGAGCTTTCTTT. This gives the protein CASSSQTGRAFF.

Here the CDR3 DNA reads TGTGCCAGTAGTTTCTTTAAGGGCCAAGACAATCAGCCCCAGCATTTT. It codes for CASSFFKGQDNQPQHF. The chain employs TRBV19 and TRBJ1-5; D is uncertain. CDR1 LNHDA and CDR2 SQIVND come from the germline V gene (reference sequence). The CDR3 totals 16 residues. With 5 bases removed from V and 3 bases from J, the gap between germline ends came to 17 bases.

The rearrangement uses TRBV28 and TRBJ2-7; 15 bases fit TRBD2. The germline V gene has CDR1 MDHEN and CDR2 SYDVKM. The CDR3 is 19 amino acids. V was clipped by 5 bases and J by 1 base; unmatched bases: 12. In nucleotides, the CDR3 is TGTGCCAGCAGTCTCCCAAAAAACGGACTAGCGGGAGGGTCCTACGAGCAGTACTTC. Residues: CASSLPKNGLAGGSYEQYF.

The J gene is TRBJ2-3, the V gene TRBV7-3, with TRBD1 matching over 11 bases. The germline gives CDR1 SGHTA, CDR2 FQGTGA. CDR3 length: 15 residues. The ends lost 3 bases at V and 4 bases at J; junction bases unmatched: 3. As DNA, the CDR3 is TGTGCCAGCAGCTTCAGGACAGGGGGCGCAGATACGCAGTATTTT. The encoded protein is CASSFRTGGADTQYF.

V usage is TRBV27 and J usage is TRBJ1-2, with D hard to call. V shed 8 bases and J shed 7 bases, with 17 bases lying between them. Germline V gene sequence: CDR1 MNHEY, CDR2 SMNVEV (reference sequence). This CDR3 is 13 amino acids long. The CDR3 loop reads CASLDLRSSGYTF. CDR3 nucleotides: TGTGCCAGCCTTGACTTAAGATCCAGTGGCTACACCTTC.

In DNA form, the CDR3 reads TGTGCCAGCAGGGCCGGGTCGCAGGAGACCCAGTACTTC. It yields the protein CASRAGSQETQYF. The chain combines TRBV7-2 with TRBJ2-5; D unresolved. The germline V and J ends were trimmed by 6 bases and 5 bases, with 13 bases remaining between them. The CDR3 is 13 amino acids. Germline CDR1 and CDR2: SGHTA and FQGNSA.

In its sample, this clone is medium-sized. This sequence joins TRBV5-1 and TRBJ1-5; D is possibly TRBD1 (6 bases). CDR1 SGHRS and CDR2 YFSETQ come from the germline V gene. V gave up 0 bases and J gave up 7 bases, with 8 bases separating them. The CDR3 runs 13 residues. The CDR3 region has the DNA TGCGCCAGCAGCTTGGCCGGGGGCCAGCCCCAGCATTTT. It encodes CASSLAGGQPQHF.

The chain carries TRBV7-9 and TRBJ2-5, with TRBD2 identical over 9 bases. The germline V gene encodes CDR1 SEHNR and CDR2 FQNEAQ (reference sequence). V trimming: 5 bases; J trimming: 3 bases; junction bases outside the gene matches: 10. The length of the CDR3 is 16 residues. CDR3 sequence: CASSKQGLAEKETQYF. DNA of the CDR3: TGTGCCAGCAGCAAACAGGGACTAGCCGAGAAAGAGACCCAGTACTTC.

The CDR3 DNA follows: TGCAGCGCCTTAGGGGTTAGGGATTTTGGGGGAGCTTTCTTT. The encoded protein is CSALGVRDFGGAFF. The chain is built from TRBV29-1 and TRBJ1-1; tentatively, D is TRBD1 (5 bases). The CDR3 spans 14 residues. Germline CDR1 reads SQVTM; CDR2 reads ANQGSEA. Trimming took 7 bases from V and 10 from J, leaving 25 bases between them.

The chain links TRBV18 to TRBJ2-3; the match to TRBD2 covers 7 bases. Germline-derived CDR1 and CDR2 are KGHSH and LQKENI. This CDR3 region has 17 residues. Trimming at V came to 3 bases and at J to 2 bases, leaving 11 bases not matched to a gene. The CDR3 coding sequence is TGTGCCAGCTCACCCGCCCGCGGGCGGGAGCACACAGATACGCAGTATTTT. Its translation is CASSPARGREHTDTQYF.

This chain links TRBV5-4 with TRBJ2-7, with 10 bases that match TRBD2. CDR3 length equals 16 residues. Germline V CDR1 and CDR2: SGHNT, YYREEE (reference sequence). V dropped 0 bases and J dropped 6; count of bases not matched to a gene: 9. The CDR3 is CASSLGGLAGVSEQYF. The CDR3 DNA follows: TGTGCCAGCAGCTTGGGGGGGCTAGCGGGAGTTTCCGAGCAGTACTTC. The full variable domain, rest sourced from reference TRBV5-4 and TRBJ2-7, is ETGVTQSPTHLIKTRGQQVTLRCSSQSGHNTVSWYQQALGQGPQFIFQYYREEENGRGNFPPRFSGLQFPNYSSELNVNALELDDSALYLCASSLGGLAGVSEQYFGPGTRLTVT.

The V and J genes are TRBV27 and TRBJ2-3, with TRBD2 identical over 9 bases. Germline V CDR1 and CDR2: MNHEY, SMNVEV (reference sequence). This CDR3 is 16 amino acids long. V was clipped by 1 base and J by 8 bases; unmatched bases: 10. In nucleotides, the CDR3 is TGTGCCAGCAGTTTATTCCCTAGCGGGGCTCCCGGTACGCAGTATTTT. Protein: CASSLFPSGAPGTQYF.

This clone was counted between two and nine times. CDR3 loop: CAWTRTSGYEQYF. In nucleotides, the CDR3 is TGTGCCTGGACTAGGACTAGCGGCTACGAGCAGTACTTC. The rearrangement uses TRBV30 and TRBJ2-7; TRBD2 matches 10 bases. This CDR3 is built from 13 residues. Germline trimming cut 4 bases from V and 3 bases from J; bases unmatched to any gene: 3. Germline V gene sequence: CDR1 GTSNPN, CDR2 SVGIG (reference sequence).

The J gene is TRBJ1-1, the V gene TRBV19; 9 bases match TRBD1. Germline CDR1 LNHDA, CDR2 SQIVND (reference sequence). The V segment lost 8 bases and the J segment 2 bases; nucleotides outside the gene matches: 12. This CDR3 has 16 amino acids. The CDR3 spells CASRSLKTGGNTEAFF. CDR3 nucleotides: TGTGCCAGTCGAAGCCTTAAGACAGGGGGTAACACTGAAGCTTTCTTT.

This sequence joins TRBV5-1 and TRBJ2-2; 9 bases are a match to TRBD1. The CDR3 runs 15 residues. The V gene's germline CDR1 is SGHRS and CDR2 YFSETQ. With V trimmed by 7 bases and J by 2 bases, 6 bases remained unmatched. In nucleotides, the CDR3 is TGCGCCAGCCGTAGACAGGGGGGAAACACCGGGGAGCTGTTTTTT. It translates to CASRRQGGNTGELFF.

The chain joins TRBV4-1 to TRBJ2-5; 12 bases fit TRBD1. The germline V gene encodes CDR1 MGHRA and CDR2 YSYEKL. The CDR3 is made up of 16 amino acids. V lost 1 base, J lost 7 bases, and 7 bases stayed unmatched. The CDR3 nucleotides read TGCGCCAGCAGCCAAGGGACGGGACAGGGGGCGTGGACCCAGTACTTC. It is translated as CASSQGTGQGAWTQYF.

The J gene is TRBJ1-1, the V gene TRBV18; the match to TRBD1 covers 7 bases. Trimming at V came to 4 bases and at J to 5 bases, leaving 7 bases not matched to a gene. The CDR3 totals 14 residues. CDR1 and CDR2 (germline): KGHSH, LQKENI. This CDR3 is CASSRLTGTTEAFF. The DNA of the CDR3 is TGTGCCAGCTCACGCCTGACAGGGACTACTGAAGCTTTCTTT.

This rearrangement joins TRBV5-8 to TRBJ1-1; D may be TRBD1 (5 bases). This CDR3 spans 13 amino acids. The V gene's germline CDR1 is SGHTS and CDR2 YDEGEE. Trimming took 4 bases from V and 2 from J, leaving 9 bases between them. The CDR3 loop is CASSRGGNTEAFF. For the CDR3, the DNA is TGTGCCAGCAGCCGTGGGGGTAACACTGAAGCTTTCTTT.

J is TRBJ2-5 and V is TRBV7-9, with TRBD1 matching 9 bases. V lost 5 bases to trimming and J lost 5 bases; unmatched junction nucleotides: 6. Germline CDR1 and CDR2: SEHNR and FQNEAQ (reference sequence). The CDR3 has 14 residues. CDR3 nucleotide sequence: TGTGCCAGCAGCCGCGACAGGGGGTCTGAGACCCAGTACTTC. Protein: CASSRDRGSETQYF.